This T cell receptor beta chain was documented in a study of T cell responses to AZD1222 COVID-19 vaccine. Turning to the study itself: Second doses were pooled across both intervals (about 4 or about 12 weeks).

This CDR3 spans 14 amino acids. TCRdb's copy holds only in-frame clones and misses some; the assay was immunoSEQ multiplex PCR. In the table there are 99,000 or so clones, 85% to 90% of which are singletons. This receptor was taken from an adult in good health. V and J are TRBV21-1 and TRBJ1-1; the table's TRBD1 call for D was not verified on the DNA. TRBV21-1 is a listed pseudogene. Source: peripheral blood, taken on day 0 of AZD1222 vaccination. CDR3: CASRFDIPNTEAFF. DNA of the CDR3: TGTGCCAGCAGGTTCGACATACCGAACACTGAAGCTTTCTTT.